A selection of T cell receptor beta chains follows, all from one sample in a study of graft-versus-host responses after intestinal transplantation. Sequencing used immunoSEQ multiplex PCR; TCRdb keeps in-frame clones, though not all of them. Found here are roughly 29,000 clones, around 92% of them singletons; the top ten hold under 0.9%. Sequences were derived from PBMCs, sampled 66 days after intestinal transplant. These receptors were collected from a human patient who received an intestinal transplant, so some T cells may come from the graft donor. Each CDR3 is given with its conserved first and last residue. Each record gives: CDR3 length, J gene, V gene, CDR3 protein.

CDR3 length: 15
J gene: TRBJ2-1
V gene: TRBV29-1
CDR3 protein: CSVDTQENNAEEQFF

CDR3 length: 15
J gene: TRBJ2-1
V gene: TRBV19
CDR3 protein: CASSTAGASYNEQFF

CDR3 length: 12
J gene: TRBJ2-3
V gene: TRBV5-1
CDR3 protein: CASSLVTDTQYF

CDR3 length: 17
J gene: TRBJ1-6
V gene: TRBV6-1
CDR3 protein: CASSEEFTGVGNSPLHF

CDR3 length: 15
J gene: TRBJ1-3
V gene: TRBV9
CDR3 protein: CASSSQSHSGNTIYF

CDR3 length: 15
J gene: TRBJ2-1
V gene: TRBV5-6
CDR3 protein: CASSQRSSPYNEQFF

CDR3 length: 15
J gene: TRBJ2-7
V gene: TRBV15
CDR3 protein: CATSRGGGEVYEQYF

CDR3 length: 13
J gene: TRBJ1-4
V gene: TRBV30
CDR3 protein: CAWEKPSNEKLFF

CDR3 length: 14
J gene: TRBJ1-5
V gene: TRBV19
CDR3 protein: CASLQDNSNQPQHF

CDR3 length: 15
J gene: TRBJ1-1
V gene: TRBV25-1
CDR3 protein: CASSAREAGWTEAFF

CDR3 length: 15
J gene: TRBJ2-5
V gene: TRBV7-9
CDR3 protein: CASSFPLAFQETQYF

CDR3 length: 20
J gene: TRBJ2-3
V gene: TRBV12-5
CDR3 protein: CASGLVPPGRAVFGTDTQYF

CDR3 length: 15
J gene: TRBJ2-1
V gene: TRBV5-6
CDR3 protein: CASSLLSGTYNEQFF

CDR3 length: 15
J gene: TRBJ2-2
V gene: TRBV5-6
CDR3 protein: CASSPDRGYTGELFF

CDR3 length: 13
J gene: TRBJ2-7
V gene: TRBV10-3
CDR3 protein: CAIRPGQGYEQYF

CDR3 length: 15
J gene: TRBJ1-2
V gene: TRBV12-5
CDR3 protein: CASGLVPRADYGYTF

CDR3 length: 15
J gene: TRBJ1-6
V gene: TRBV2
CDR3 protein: CASSEGSGDASPLHF

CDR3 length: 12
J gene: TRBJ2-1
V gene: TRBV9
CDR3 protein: CASSPPDNEQFF

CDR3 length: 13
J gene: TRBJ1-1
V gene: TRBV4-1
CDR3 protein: CASSQDVTGEAFF

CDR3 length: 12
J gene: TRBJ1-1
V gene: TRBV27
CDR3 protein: CASSTANTEAFF

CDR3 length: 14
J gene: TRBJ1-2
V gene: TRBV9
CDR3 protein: CASSTREQGKGYTF

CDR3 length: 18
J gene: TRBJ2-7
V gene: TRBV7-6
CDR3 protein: CASSLKPGLAGTRGGQYF

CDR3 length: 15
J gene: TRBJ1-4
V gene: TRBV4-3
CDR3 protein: CASSARREINEKLFF

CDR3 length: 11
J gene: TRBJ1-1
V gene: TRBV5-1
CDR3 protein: CASGTSTEAFF

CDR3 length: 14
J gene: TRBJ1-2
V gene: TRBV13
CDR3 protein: CASSLVSGAHGYTF

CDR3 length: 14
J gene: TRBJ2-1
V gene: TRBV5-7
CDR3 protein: CASSFGVKYNEQFF

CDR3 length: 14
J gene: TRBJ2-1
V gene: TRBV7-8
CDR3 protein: CASSLVWRENEQFF

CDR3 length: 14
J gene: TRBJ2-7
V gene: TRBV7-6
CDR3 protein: CASSQGGSHYEQYF

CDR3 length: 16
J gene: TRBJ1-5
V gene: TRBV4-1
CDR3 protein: CASSPTGGPSNQPQHF

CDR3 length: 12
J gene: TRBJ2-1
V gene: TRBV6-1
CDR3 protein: CASRIDYHEQFF

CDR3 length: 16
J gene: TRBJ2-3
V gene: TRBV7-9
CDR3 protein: CASSSSGARPPDTQYF

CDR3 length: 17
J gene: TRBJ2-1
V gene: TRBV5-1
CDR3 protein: CASSLVAGQGGLNEQFF

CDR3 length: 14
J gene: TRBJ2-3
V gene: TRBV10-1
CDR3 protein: CASSGMLGTDTQYF

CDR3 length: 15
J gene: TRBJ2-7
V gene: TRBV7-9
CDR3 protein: CASSNRGTGGYEQYF

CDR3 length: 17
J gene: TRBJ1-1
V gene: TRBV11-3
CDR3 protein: CASSRFSGPGMNTEAFF

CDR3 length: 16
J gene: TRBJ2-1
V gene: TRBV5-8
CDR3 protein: CASSRGLAGVNNEQFF

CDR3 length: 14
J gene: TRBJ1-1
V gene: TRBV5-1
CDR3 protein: CASSLGDRAPEAFF

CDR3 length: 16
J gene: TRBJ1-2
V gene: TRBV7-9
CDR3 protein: CASSLDLRDGSYGYTF

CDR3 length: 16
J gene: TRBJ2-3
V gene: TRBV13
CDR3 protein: CASSSSSGGATDTQYF

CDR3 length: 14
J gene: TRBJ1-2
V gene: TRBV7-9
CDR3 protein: CASSVTGGGYGYTF

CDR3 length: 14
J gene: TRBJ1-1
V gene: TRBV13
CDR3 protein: CASSPRDMNTEAFF

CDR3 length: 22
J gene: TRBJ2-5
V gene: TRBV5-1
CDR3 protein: CASSLDHRWPVAQTFFQETQYF

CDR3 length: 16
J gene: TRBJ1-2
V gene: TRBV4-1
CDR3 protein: CASSQGFQGQYYGYTF

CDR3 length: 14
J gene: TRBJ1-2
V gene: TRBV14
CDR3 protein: CASSTNYRAYGYTF

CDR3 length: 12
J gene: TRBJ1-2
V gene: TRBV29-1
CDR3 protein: CSVERSSYGYTF

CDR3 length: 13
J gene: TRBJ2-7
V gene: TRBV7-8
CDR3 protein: CASGRGATYEQYF

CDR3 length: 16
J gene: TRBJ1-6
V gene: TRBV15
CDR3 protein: CATSRVQAPYNSPLHF

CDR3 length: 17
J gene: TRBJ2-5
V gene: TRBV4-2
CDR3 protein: CASSQAMGLINGETQYF

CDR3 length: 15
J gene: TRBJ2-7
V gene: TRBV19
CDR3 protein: CASSPGTGGPYEQYF

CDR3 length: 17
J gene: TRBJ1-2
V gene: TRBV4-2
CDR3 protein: CASSQAPRQAAGYGYTF

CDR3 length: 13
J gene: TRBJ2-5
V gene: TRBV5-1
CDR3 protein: CASSLVWPETQYF

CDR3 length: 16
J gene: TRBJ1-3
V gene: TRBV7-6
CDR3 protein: CASSDRLTASGNTIYF

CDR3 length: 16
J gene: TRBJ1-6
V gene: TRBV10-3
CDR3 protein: CAIRSSLGGDNSPLHF

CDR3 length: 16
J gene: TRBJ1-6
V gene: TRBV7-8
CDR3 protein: CASSLVRVQEGSPLHF

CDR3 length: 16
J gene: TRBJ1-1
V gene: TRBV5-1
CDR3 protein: CASSFIWRGLGTEAFF

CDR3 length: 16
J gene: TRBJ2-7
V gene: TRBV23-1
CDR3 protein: CASSPHPDKPSYEQYF

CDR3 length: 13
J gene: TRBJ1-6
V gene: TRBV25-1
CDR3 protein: CASSFQGSSPLHF